Each of the 10 T cell receptor beta chains below was sequenced from the same sample in a study of T cell responses to AZD1222 COVID-19 vaccine. TCRdb's table, derived via immunoSEQ multiplex PCR, lists solely in-frame clones and lacks some. The table has more than 95,000 clones, about 93% seen once. The sample consisted of peripheral blood, taken on day 0 of AZD1222 vaccination. The receptors shown here come from an adult in good health.

V usage is TRBV25-1 and J usage is TRBJ1-2; no definite D call. Germline CDR1 and CDR2: MGHDK and SYGVNS. The V end was cut by 0 bases, the J end by 1 base, with 3 bases between. CDR3 length: 13 residues. CDR3 sequence (DNA): TGTGCCAGCAGTGAATATAGTAACTATGGCTACACCTTC. This gives the protein CASSEYSNYGYTF.

The chain recombines TRBV6-4 with TRBJ2-1; tentatively, D is TRBD2 (6 bases). From germline, CDR1 is MRHNA and CDR2 SNTAGT. The CDR3 sequence is 16 residues long. V dropped 3 bases and J dropped 1 base, with 13 bases sitting between them. CDR3 nucleotide sequence: TGTGCCAGCAGTGAGACGGGAGAAGGATCCTACAATGAGCAGTTCTTC. Amino acids: CASSETGEGSYNEQFF.

The CDR3 loop reads CACLGMGFGAEAFF. The CDR3 coding sequence is TGTGCCTGTTTGGGGATGGGGTTCGGCGCTGAAGCTTTCTTT. This chain connects TRBV30 to TRBJ1-1; D is unresolved. The CDR3 covers 14 residues. With 6 bases removed from V and 6 bases from J, the gap between germline ends came to 20 bases. The germline V gene encodes CDR1 GTSNPN and CDR2 SVGIG (reference sequence). Full variable domain (remainder filled in from reference TRBV30 and TRBJ1-1): SQTIHQWPATLVQPVGSPLSLECTVEGTSNPNLYWYRQAAGRGLQLLFYSVGIGQISSEVPQNLSASRPQDRQFILSSKKLLLSDSGFYLCACLGMGFGAEAFFGQGTRLTVV.

This clone was picked up one time. The rearrangement joins TRBV2 to TRBJ2-1; D is uncertain. Germline CDR1 is SNHLY and CDR2 is FYNNEI. The CDR3 is 14 amino acids. Trimming took off 4 bases at V and 0 bases at J, with 7 bases between the two ends. The CDR3 protein is CASSAVSSYNEQFF. The CDR3 region has the DNA TGTGCCAGCAGTGCGGTTAGCTCCTACAATGAGCAGTTCTTC.

The rearrangement uses TRBV28 and TRBJ1-6, with D tentatively TRBD1 (5 bases). The V gene lost 6 bases and the J gene lost 8 bases, with 11 bases spanning the gap. CDR3 length: 13 residues. CDR1 is MDHEN, CDR2 SYDVKM, per germline. CDR3 sequence: CASRGVGDSPLHF. DNA of the CDR3: TGTGCCAGCAGGGGGGTGGGAGATTCACCCCTCCACTTT.

The V and J genes are TRBV2 and TRBJ2-7; 13 bases map to TRBD2. In germline, CDR1 is SNHLY, CDR2 FYNNEI. V shed 11 bases, J shed 0 bases, and the junction held 7 bases outside the gene matches. The CDR3 totals 15 residues. This CDR3 reads CAGGTSGNSSYEQYF. The CDR3 coding sequence is TGTGCCGGAGGGACTAGCGGGAATAGCTCCTACGAGCAGTACTTC.

The chain has TRBV5-4 and TRBJ1-4; unclear D gene. The CDR3 length is 16 residues. Trimming left V 4 bases short and J 6 bases short, with 19 bases between. Germline V gene lookup returns CDR1 SGHNT and CDR2 YYREEE (reference sequence). Here the CDR3 reads CASSPGGLRADEKLFF. The CDR3 coding sequence is TGTGCCAGCAGCCCGGGTGGTTTACGAGCAGATGAAAAACTGTTTTTT.

V gene TRBV7-9 combines with J gene TRBJ2-7; D is unclear. There are 14 residues in the CDR3. From germline, CDR1 is SEHNR and CDR2 FQNEAQ (reference sequence). Between the trimmed V and J ends, which lost 4 bases and 5 bases, there was a span of 15 bases. CDR3 sequence: CASSSQASPDEQYF. For the CDR3, the DNA is TGTGCCAGCAGCTCGCAGGCTTCCCCGGACGAGCAGTACTTC.

The chain links TRBV7-3 to TRBJ1-2; no clear D gene. CDR1 and CDR2 (germline): SGHTA, FQGTGA. V was trimmed by 5 bases and J by 8 bases, leaving 12 bases between them. This CDR3 contains 12 residues. This CDR3 reads CASSLLGGGYTF. CDR3 nucleotide sequence: TGTGCCAGCAGCCTTTTGGGAGGCGGCTACACCTTC.

Here the CDR3 reads CASSQVVDEQFF. As DNA, the CDR3 is TGCGCCAGCAGCCAAGTAGTGGATGAGCAGTTCTTC. The chain combines TRBV4-1 with TRBJ2-1; unclear D gene. The CDR3 contains 12 residues. CDR1 is MGHRA and CDR2 is YSYEKL in the germline V gene. V gave up 1 base and J gave up 8 bases, with 6 bases separating them.